Listed below are T cell receptor beta chains from one sample, sequenced in a study of post-analysis software for immune sequencing data. A single record per CDR3 protein comes from TCRdb applying MiXCR to the PCR reads. This table holds 450,000 or so distinct CDR3 sequences, roughly 45% found once. Sequencing was carried out using blood. These receptors all come from a girl aged 10 to 17 with multiple sclerosis. The CDR3 runs from the conserved cysteine through the conserved F or W. The D gene is left open where the match is weak. The size of a clone is reported for some rows only, either as once, few or many, or as a class for expanded clones.

>-|TRBV5-1|TRBJ1-2|few
CASSLELGDGYGYTF
TGCGCCAGCAGCTTGGAACTCGGGGACGGCTATGGCTACACCTTC
>-|TRBV15|TRBJ2-7|few
CATSPGTWSYEQYF
TGTGCCACCAGCCCAGGTACATGGTCCTACGAGCAGTACTTC
>-|TRBV10-3|TRBJ1-4|few
CAISEQVATNEKLFF
TGTGCCATCAGTGAACAGGTTGCAACTAATGAAAAACTGTTTTTT
>TRBD1|TRBV6-5|TRBJ1-2|-
CASSFGDRVGYTF
TGTGCCAGCAGTTTCGGAGACAGGGTTGGCTACACCTTC
>-|TRBV20-1|TRBJ1-5|once
CSARKSVNQPQHF
TGCAGTGCTAGAAAGTCGGTCAATCAGCCCCAGCATTTT
>TRBD2|TRBV6-6|TRBJ2-1|few
CASNPAGINNEQFF
TGTGCCAGCAACCCAGCGGGGATAAACAATGAGCAGTTCTTC
>-|TRBV20-1|TRBJ2-1|-
CSAIGWNEQFF
TGCAGTGCTATCGGTTGGAATGAGCAGTTCTTC
>TRBD1|TRBV5-8|TRBJ2-3|-
CASSILTGASIDTQYF
TGTGCCAGCAGCATTTTAACAGGGGCGAGCATAGATACGCAGTATTTT
>-|TRBV2|TRBJ2-4|-
CASSDNRGLAKNIQYF
TGTGCCAGCAGTGATAATCGGGGTTTAGCCAAAAACATTCAGTACTTC
>TRBD1|TRBV29-1|TRBJ2-3|-
CSTNRGPTDTQYF
TGCAGCACCAACAGGGGACCCACAGATACGCAGTATTTT
>TRBD2|TRBV20-1|TRBJ2-3|-
CSASASGRLTDTQYF
TGCAGTGCTTCCGCTAGCGGGAGACTCACAGATACGCAGTATTTT
>TRBD2|TRBV5-1|TRBJ2-7|-
CASYSTSGHPYEQYF
TGCGCCAGCTACAGTACTAGCGGGCATCCCTACGAGCAGTACTTC
>-|TRBV12-3/TRBV12-4|TRBJ2-5|-
CASSPRGIQETQYF
TGTGCCAGCTCTCCTCGGGGAATCCAAGAGACCCAGTACTTC
>-|TRBV29-1|TRBJ2-3|few
CSVSLNGDTQYF
TGCAGCGTGAGCTTGAATGGGGATACGCAGTATTTT
>-|TRBV12-3/TRBV12-4|TRBJ1-2|few
CASTKDRPQIASAHYGYTF
TGTGCCAGCACCAAAGACAGGCCTCAAATCGCCTCAGCTCACTATGGCTACACCTTC
>-|TRBV7-9|TRBJ2-1|few
CASSFGNKLMNEQFF
TGTGCCAGCAGCTTCGGTAACAAATTGATGAATGAGCAGTTCTTC
>TRBD1|TRBV7-3|TRBJ1-2|few
CASSVTGDDGYTF
TGTGCCAGCAGCGTGACAGGGGACGATGGCTACACCTTC
>-|TRBV3-1|TRBJ2-5|once
CASSQMIRGTQYF
TGTGCCAGCAGCCAAATGATACGCGGGACCCAGTACTTC
>-|TRBV12-3/TRBV12-4|TRBJ2-2|-
CASSLVTVGADGELFF
TGTGCCAGCAGTTTAGTCACGGTCGGGGCGGACGGGGAGCTGTTTTTT
>-|TRBV29-1|TRBJ1-1|few
CSVKAAPRNTEAFF
TGCAGCGTTAAGGCGGCCCCCAGGAACACTGAAGCTTTCTTT
>TRBD2|TRBV7-2|TRBJ2-5|-
CASSQPSGGRRETQYF
TGTGCCAGCAGCCAACCTAGCGGAGGGAGGAGGGAGACCCAGTACTTC
>TRBD2|TRBV7-2|TRBJ2-1|-
CASSLVAGGPHNEQFF
TGTGCCAGCAGCTTAGTAGCGGGAGGGCCCCACAATGAGCAGTTCTTC
>-|TRBV15|TRBJ1-5|few
CATSRDLSQPQHF
TGTGCCACCAGCAGAGATTTGAGTCAGCCCCAGCATTTT
>-|TRBV13|TRBJ2-1|-
CASSLLLPTGTGEQFF
TGTGCCAGCAGCTTACTATTACCGACAGGTACGGGGGAGCAGTTCTTC
>-|TRBV3-1|TRBJ2-4|-
CASRGWGAKNIQYF
TGTGCCAGCAGGGGTTGGGGAGCCAAAAACATTCAGTACTTC
>-|TRBV10-3|TRBJ2-7|few
CAISEQKGHEQYF
TGTGCCATCAGTGAGCAGAAAGGGCACGAGCAGTACTTC
>TRBD2|TRBV5-1|TRBJ2-1|-
CASSRWEREYHNEQFF
TGCGCCAGCAGCCGGTGGGAGCGGGAGTACCACAATGAGCAGTTCTTC
>TRBD2|TRBV20-1|TRBJ2-1|-
CSAGRTSGRNEQFF
TGCAGTGCGGGAAGGACTAGCGGGAGAAATGAGCAGTTCTTC
>-|TRBV5-1|TRBJ2-7|few
CASRASYEQYF
TGCGCCAGCAGGGCTTCCTACGAGCAGTACTTC
>-|TRBV7-2|TRBJ2-7|-
CASSPRGSWADEQYF
TGTGCCAGCAGCCCCCGGGGGTCATGGGCGGACGAGCAGTACTTC
>TRBD1|TRBV7-2|TRBJ2-7|-
CASNSQGAYEQYF
TGTGCCAGCAACTCGCAGGGGGCCTACGAGCAGTACTTC
>-|TRBV4-3|TRBJ2-6|-
CASSLEGSGQISGANVLTF
TGCGCCAGCAGCCTAGAGGGGTCCGGACAGATATCTGGGGCCAACGTCCTGACTTTC
>-|TRBV5-1|TRBJ2-5|-
CASTGPGEETQYF
TGCGCCAGCACCGGGCCCGGAGAAGAGACCCAGTACTTC
>-|TRBV7-3|TRBJ2-1|many
CASSPRRWDYNEQFF
TGTGCCAGCAGCCCCAGGCGATGGGATTACAATGAGCAGTTCTTC
>-|TRBV20-1|TRBJ2-5|-
CSARTLEAETQYF
TGCAGTGCTCGTACACTAGAGGCAGAGACCCAGTACTTC
>-|TRBV7-9|TRBJ1-1|few
CASRDQVGEGTEAFF
TGTGCCAGCAGGGACCAAGTTGGGGAGGGCACTGAAGCTTTCTTT
>-|TRBV15|TRBJ2-1|-
CATSRDRGTPNEQFF
TGTGCCACCAGCAGAGATAGAGGAACCCCCAATGAGCAGTTCTTC
>TRBD2|TRBV12-3/TRBV12-4|TRBJ2-3|-
CASRRRLAGFADTQYF
TGTGCCAGCAGGAGGAGACTAGCGGGGTTCGCGGATACGCAGTATTTT
>TRBD1|TRBV5-1|TRBJ1-1|-
CASSLWDRTEAFF
TGCGCCAGCAGCTTGTGGGACAGAACTGAAGCTTTCTTT
>-|TRBV6-5|TRBJ2-3|-
CASSYSTLAVSTDTQYF
TGTGCCAGCAGTTACTCGACCTTAGCGGTTAGCACAGATACGCAGTATTTT
>TRBD2|TRBV6-2/TRBV6-3|TRBJ2-1|once
CASSYASGRLHNEQFF
TGTGCCAGCAGTTACGCTAGCGGGAGGTTACACAATGAGCAGTTCTTC
>-|TRBV6-2/TRBV6-3|TRBJ2-7|once
CASSYRENDEQYF
TGTGCCAGCAGTTACCGGGAGAATGACGAGCAGTACTTC
>TRBD1|TRBV20-1|TRBJ1-2|-
CSARDWRLDRGNYGYTF
TGCAGTGCTAGAGATTGGCGCCTCGACAGGGGTAACTATGGCTACACCTTC
>-|TRBV4-3|TRBJ2-7|-
CASSQGPNDSYEQYF
TGCGCCAGCAGCCAAGGTCCGAACGACTCCTACGAGCAGTACTTC
>TRBD2|TRBV7-9|TRBJ2-1|-
CASSSGGASGSKSYNEQFF
TGTGCCAGCAGCTCTGGGGGGGCTAGCGGGTCTAAATCCTACAATGAGCAGTTCTTC
>-|TRBV3-1|TRBJ2-5|-
CASSPGSGLGRETQYF
TGTGCCAGCAGCCCGGGTAGCGGCCTCGGTCGGGAGACCCAGTACTTC
>TRBD2|TRBV7-9|TRBJ2-7|-
CASSSPSGSWYEQYF
TGTGCCAGCAGCTCTCCTAGCGGGAGTTGGTACGAGCAGTACTTC
>TRBD1|TRBV20-1|TRBJ2-7|-
CSASTGGIYEQYF
TGCAGTGCTTCGACAGGGGGGATTTACGAGCAGTACTTC
>-|TRBV29-1|TRBJ2-1|-
CSVTDLAFAGYNEQFF
TGCAGCGTTACCGACTTGGCGTTCGCGGGTTACAATGAGCAGTTCTTC
>-|TRBV6-6|TRBJ2-5|-
CASSYREGETQYF
TGTGCCAGCAGTTACCGGGAAGGGGAGACCCAGTACTTC
>TRBD2|TRBV3-1|TRBJ2-1|-
CASSQVGIGTSGRYSYNEQFF
TGTGCCAGCAGCCAAGTCGGTATCGGGACTAGCGGGAGATACTCCTACAATGAGCAGTTCTTC
>-|TRBV12-3/TRBV12-4|TRBJ2-6|few
CASSFGLSGANVLTF
TGTGCCAGCAGTTTCGGCCTCTCTGGGGCCAACGTCCTGACTTTC
>TRBD1|TRBV20-1|TRBJ1-5|-
CSARGPTGTQHF
TGCAGTGCTAGAGGACCGACAGGGACCCAGCATTTT
>-|TRBV20-1|TRBJ2-4|few
CSARARAGDWSIQYF
TGCAGTGCTAGAGCACGGGCGGGTGATTGGAGCATTCAGTACTTC
>TRBD1|TRBV29-1|TRBJ2-7|few
CSVEEDRDYEQYF
TGCAGCGTTGAGGAGGACAGGGATTACGAGCAGTACTTC
>TRBD2|TRBV29-1|TRBJ2-3|-
CSVVLAGGSIDTQYF
TGCAGCGTTGTCCTAGCGGGAGGCTCAATCGATACGCAGTATTTT
>-|TRBV29-1|TRBJ2-7|-
CSVVTWEEGEQYF
TGCAGCGTTGTAACGTGGGAGGAGGGCGAGCAGTACTTC
>-|TRBV12-3/TRBV12-4|TRBJ2-7|-
CASIQEEWAIDRNEQYF
TGTGCCAGCATCCAAGAAGAGTGGGCTATTGACCGGAATGAGCAGTACTTC
>-|TRBV29-1|TRBJ1-2|-
CSARLGSAFNYGYTF
TGCAGCGCCCGTTTGGGCAGCGCCTTTAACTATGGCTACACCTTC
>TRBD2|TRBV20-1|TRBJ2-3|few
CSAAFGTSGTDTQYF
TGCAGTGCTGCCTTCGGGACTAGCGGGACAGATACGCAGTATTTT